This TCR beta chain was identified in a study of early T cells in non-severe SARS-CoV-2 infection. Study-level background: From unsorted whole blood, bulk RNA was sequenced, and the chains remained unpaired.

Individual cDNA molecules each received unique molecular identifiers attached to them. TCRdb analysed the 5' RACE reads with MiXCR anew, one entry per CDR3 protein. The profile covers fewer than 80,000 distinct CDR3 sequences, with roughly an eighth appearing a single time and approximately 5% taken by the ten largest. Study-level findings and limits: The matching step, a VDJdb search, favored anti-spike CD8 responses and missed private and CD4 specificities.

This clonotype was picked up a small number of times. Its specificity is not known. The CDR3 extends over 14 amino acids. Germline V gives CDR1 MGHDK, CDR2 SYGVNS. The V and J ends lost 3 bases and 1 base respectively, with 9 bases between them. The sequencing input was whole blood. V gene TRBV25-1 combines with J gene TRBJ2-5, with D possibly matching TRBD2 (6 bases). The TCR comes from an adult who was a healthcare worker with PCR-confirmed SARS-CoV-2 infection or an uninfected control (not recorded which). CDR3 DNA: TGTGCCAGCAGTGACACTAGCTTCCAAGAGACCCAGTACTTC. Protein product: CASSDTSFQETQYF.